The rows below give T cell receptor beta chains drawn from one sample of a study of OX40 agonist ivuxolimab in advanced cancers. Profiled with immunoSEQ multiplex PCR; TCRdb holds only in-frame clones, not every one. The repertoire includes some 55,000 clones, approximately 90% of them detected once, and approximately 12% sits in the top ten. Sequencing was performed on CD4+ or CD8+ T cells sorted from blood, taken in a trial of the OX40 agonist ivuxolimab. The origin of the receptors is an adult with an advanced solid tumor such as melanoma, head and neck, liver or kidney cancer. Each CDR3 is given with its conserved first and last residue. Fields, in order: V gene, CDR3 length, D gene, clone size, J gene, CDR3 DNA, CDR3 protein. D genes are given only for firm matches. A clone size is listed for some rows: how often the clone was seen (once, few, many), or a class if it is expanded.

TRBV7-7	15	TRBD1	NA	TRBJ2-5	TGTGCTAGCAGCTTAGCGATAGGGGGCGGAGAGACCCAGTACTTC	CASSLAIGGGETQYF
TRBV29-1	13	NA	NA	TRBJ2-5	TGCAGCGTTGATGGCGGGTACCAAGAGACCCAGTACTTC	CSVDGGYQETQYF
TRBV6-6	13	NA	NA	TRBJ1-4	TGTGCCAGCAGTGACGCCCTTAATGAAAAACTGTTTTTT	CASSDALNEKLFF
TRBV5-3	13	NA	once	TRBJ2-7	TGTGCCAGCAGCTTGGAAGGGGGGGACGAGCAGTACTTC	CASSLEGGDEQYF
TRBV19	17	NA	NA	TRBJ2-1	TGTGCCAGTAGTAAAGGTCAAGCTTCCAGCTCCTACAATGAGCAGTTCTTC	CASSKGQASSSYNEQFF
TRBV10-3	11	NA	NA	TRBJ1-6	TGTGCCATCAGTGAGGGTTCGACCCTCCACTTT	CAISEGSTLHF
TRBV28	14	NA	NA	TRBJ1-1	TGTGCCAGCAGTTTAAGGGAAGCGGAGGCTGAAGCTTTCTTT	CASSLREAEAEAFF
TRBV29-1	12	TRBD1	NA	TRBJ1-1	TGCAGCGCAACCGAACAGGGGGCTGAAGCTTTCTTT	CSATEQGAEAFF
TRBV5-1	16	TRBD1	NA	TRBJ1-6	TGCGCCAGCAGCCCGGGCTACAGGGGTAATAATTCACCCCTCCACTTT	CASSPGYRGNNSPLHF
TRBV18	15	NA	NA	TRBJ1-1	TGTGCCAGCTCGTTCGGGGGGCTCATGAACACTGAAGCTTTCTTT	CASSFGGLMNTEAFF
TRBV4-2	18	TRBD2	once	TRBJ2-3	TGTGCCAGCAGCCAAGACAGACGGGCAGCGGGGAACACAGATACGCAGTATTTT	CASSQDRRAAGNTDTQYF
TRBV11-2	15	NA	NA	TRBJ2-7	TGTGCCAGCAGCTTATTCGGGCGGTTCGACTACGAGCAGTACTTC	CASSLFGRFDYEQYF
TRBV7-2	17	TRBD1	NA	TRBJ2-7	TGTGCCAGCAGCTCCGTCCGGGACAGGGGGCGAACCTACGAGCAGTACTTC	CASSSVRDRGRTYEQYF
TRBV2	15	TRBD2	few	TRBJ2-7	TGTGCCAGCAGTGGAGGGCTAGCGGGACTAGACGAGCAGTACTTC	CASSGGLAGLDEQYF
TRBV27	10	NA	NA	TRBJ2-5	TGTGCCAGCAGTTTGGAGACCCAGTACTTC	CASSLETQYF
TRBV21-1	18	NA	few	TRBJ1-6	TGTGCCAGCAGCAAAGCGCGGAAGGGAACAGGGGAAAATTCACCCCTCCACTTT	CASSKARKGTGENSPLHF
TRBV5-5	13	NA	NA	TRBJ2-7	TGTGCCAGCAGCCATTTGATCAGGCACGAGCAGTACTTC	CASSHLIRHEQYF
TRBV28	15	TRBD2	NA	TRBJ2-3	TGTGCCAGCAGTTTGCCTAGCGGCAGCACAGATACGCAGTATTTT	CASSLPSGSTDTQYF
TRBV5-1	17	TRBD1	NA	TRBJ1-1	TGCGCCAGCAGGATAGCCTACAGGGGCCAGATAGGCACTGAAGCTTTCTTT	CASRIAYRGQIGTEAFF
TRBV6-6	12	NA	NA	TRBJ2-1	TGTGCCAGCAGTGGAGGGGTAAGGGAGCAGTTCTTC	CASSGGVREQFF
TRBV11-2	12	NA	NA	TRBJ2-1	TGTGCCAGCAGCTTAGCCGACGGGATACAGTTCTTC	CASSLADGIQFF
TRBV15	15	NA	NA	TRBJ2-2	TGTGCCACCAGCATCCTCTCTCGGAATACCGGGGAGCTGTTTTTT	CATSILSRNTGELFF
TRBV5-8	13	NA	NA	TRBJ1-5	TGTGCCAGCAGCTGGGGACGGGATCAGCCCCAGCATTTT	CASSWGRDQPQHF
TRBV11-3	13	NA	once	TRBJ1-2	TGTGCCAGCAGCATAAACCTACAGGCGGGCTACACCTTC	CASSINLQAGYTF
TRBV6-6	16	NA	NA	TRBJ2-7	TGTGCCAGCAGTTATAATGCGGGACCGGGGGCCTACGAGCAGTACTTC	CASSYNAGPGAYEQYF
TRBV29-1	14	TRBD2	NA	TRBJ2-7	TGCAGCGTTTCCCCTAGCGGGGCTGGCTACGAGCAGTACTTC	CSVSPSGAGYEQYF
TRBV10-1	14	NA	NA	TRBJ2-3	TGCGCCAGCAGTGAGCCAAGACGGTCAGATACGCAGTATTTT	CASSEPRRSDTQYF
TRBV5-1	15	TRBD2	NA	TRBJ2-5	TGCGCCAGTTGCGGCGGAGGCGGGAGATCGGAGACCCAGTACTTC	CASCGGGGRSETQYF
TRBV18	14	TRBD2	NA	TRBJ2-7	TGTGCCAGCTCACCGGGGACGGGACTAATTGAGCAGTACTTC	CASSPGTGLIEQYF
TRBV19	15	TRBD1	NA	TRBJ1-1	TGTGCCAGTAACCCTTGGGAGGGGGCGCGGACTGAAGCTTTCTTT	CASNPWEGARTEAFF
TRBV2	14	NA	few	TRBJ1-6	TGTGCCAGCAGTGACCCAAGCAGAGGTTCACCCCTCCACTTT	CASSDPSRGSPLHF
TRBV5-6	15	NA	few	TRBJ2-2	TGTGCCAGCAGCTTGTGGTGGGACATTTACGGGGAGCTGTTTTTT	CASSLWWDIYGELFF
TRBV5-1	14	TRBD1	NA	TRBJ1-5	TGCGCCAGCAGCTACGGACAGGGAGGTCAGCCCCAGCATTTT	CASSYGQGGQPQHF
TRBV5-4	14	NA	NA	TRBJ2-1	TGTGCCAGCAGCTTTGGCGGGACGAAAAATGAGCAGTTCTTC	CASSFGGTKNEQFF
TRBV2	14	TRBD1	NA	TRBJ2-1	TGTGCCAGCAGGGGACAGGGATCCTACAATGAGCAGTTCTTC	CASRGQGSYNEQFF
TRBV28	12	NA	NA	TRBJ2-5	TGTGCCAGCAGTTTATACAGGGCGACCCAGTACTTC	CASSLYRATQYF
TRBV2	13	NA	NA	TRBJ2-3	TGTGCCAGCAAACGGCTCCCCTCAGATACGCAGTATTTT	CASKRLPSDTQYF
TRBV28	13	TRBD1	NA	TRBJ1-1	TGTGCCAGCAGTGGACAGGGGAACACTGAAGCTTTCTTT	CASSGQGNTEAFF
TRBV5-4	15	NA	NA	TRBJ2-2	TGTGCCAGCAGCTTGGTTAGACAGAACACCGGGGAGCTGTTTTTT	CASSLVRQNTGELFF
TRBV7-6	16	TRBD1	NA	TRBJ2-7	TGTGCCAGCAGCTTAGGGAAAGGACAGGCTTCCTACGAGCAGTACTTC	CASSLGKGQASYEQYF
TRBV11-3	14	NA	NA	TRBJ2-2	TGTGCCAGCAGCCCCTCCCTGAACACCGGGGAGCTGTTTTTT	CASSPSLNTGELFF
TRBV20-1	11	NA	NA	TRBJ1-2	TGCAGTGCTAGGGGGGGAAGTGGCTACACCTTC	CSARGGSGYTF
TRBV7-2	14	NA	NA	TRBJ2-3	TGTGCCAGCAGGTACAGGGTCACCACAGATACGCAGTATTTT	CASRYRVTTDTQYF
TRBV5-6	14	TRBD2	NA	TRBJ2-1	TGTGCCAGCAGCCTGGGACTAGCGTACAATGAGCAGTTCTTC	CASSLGLAYNEQFF
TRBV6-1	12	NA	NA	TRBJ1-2	TGTGCCAGCAGTGAAGGAAACTATGGCTACACCTTC	CASSEGNYGYTF
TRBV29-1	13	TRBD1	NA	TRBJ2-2	TGCAGCGTTGACAGGGGGCGAACCGGGGAGCTGTTTTTT	CSVDRGRTGELFF
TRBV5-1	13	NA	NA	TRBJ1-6	TGCGCCAGCAGCTTCGACGGTAGCTCACCCCTCCACTTT	CASSFDGSSPLHF
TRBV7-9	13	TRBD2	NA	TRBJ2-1	TGTGCCAGCAGCTTAGCTGGGACTAGCGGGGTAGTCTTC	CASSLAGTSGVVF
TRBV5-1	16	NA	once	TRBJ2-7	TGCGCCAGCAGCTTCCGTCGCGGGACTCCTAGTTACGAGCAGTACTTC	CASSFRRGTPSYEQYF
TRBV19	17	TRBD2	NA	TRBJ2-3	TGTGCCAGTAGCCCTGTGACTAGCGCTGCTAGCACAGATACGCAGTATTTT	CASSPVTSAASTDTQYF
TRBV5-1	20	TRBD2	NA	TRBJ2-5	TGCGCCAGCAGCTTGCGTCCGGGACTAGCGGGGGGGCGGTACCAAGAGACCCAGTACTTC	CASSLRPGLAGGRYQETQYF
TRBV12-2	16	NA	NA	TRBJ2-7	TGTGCAAGTCGCTTAGAGAACAGGGGGCCGACCTACGAGCAGTACTTC	CASRLENRGPTYEQYF